The entry below describes one TCR beta chain. Its antigen is currently not known. No quality values exist for individual bases; no much larger clone is one base distant. Taken from the germline V gene, the CDR1 and CDR2 loops are SGHRS and YFSETQ. Reading from cysteine to phenylalanine, the CDR3 counts 13 amino acids. The read is trimmed to its CDR3 DNA, 39 bases read in frame from base 1. The trim is 1 base for V and 2 bases for J, with a gap of 6 bases between the germline ends. The data originate from a study of cytomegalovirus exposure and HLA in healthy donors (dated by TCRdb to 2015 to 2018). Context from the whole study: According to an earlier analysis of a few hundred of the donors, roughly 180 million T cells yielded 120 million or so unique TCR beta sequences and roughly 280 Gb of sequence data. The study aimed to test whether signatures of past pathogen exposure could be identified by cataloging public T cell receptors. Every discovery cohort repertoire had been produced on one sequencing platform. A later genetic analysis used genome-wide SNP genotypes for about 55% of the 666 donors, treating that subset as a discovery cohort. Roughly 5 DR-DQ haplotypes were handled as single units for association and clustering, since linkage in the cohort was strong. To decide whether each TCR beta V gene segment behaved as functional or pseudogenic, an earlier analysis of some 600 of the donors relied on high-throughput TCR beta sequencing. To predict cytomegalovirus infection status, the study combined high-throughput TCR immunosequencing, statistical association of individual TCRs with disease status, and machine learning. A later analysis re-analyzed previously published TCR beta repertoires from 650 to 800 donors and added high-resolution HLA genotyping to study TCR occurrence patterns. The genetic ancestry cluster associated with self-reported Caucasian donors included 81% of the roughly 400 genotyped donors. Around 330 gigabases of sequencing data and around 85 million unique TCR sequences made up an early release that covered several hundred HLA-typed donors. Donor age, sex, ethnicity and CMV serostatus were compiled alongside the repertoire data. Along with the approximately 700-subject first cohort, a separate validation cohort of more than 90 different subjects was used. Across roughly 420 genotyped donors of the cohort, an average of approximately 240,000 unique TCR beta nucleotide sequences per donor were sequenced, and 15% to 20% of those sequences were non-productive. Using immunosequencing, the study profiled T cell repertoires from about 650 subjects and related those repertoires to cytomegalovirus serostatus. Typing coverage varied by locus: about 620-630 donors for A, B, C, DRB1 and DQB1; around 560 for DQA1; about 590 for DPA1; more than 450 for DPB1. HLA typing covered class I and class II loci at four-digit resolution. In the later analysis, no new phenotypic data were used to find candidate immune exposures; instead, reliance was placed on TCR beta sequences and their occurrence across donors. The research as a whole found: When HLA alleles, especially DR and DQ, strongly co-occurred, TCR associations were difficult to assign to individual alleles. In a later analysis, some 18,000 TCR beta sequences were associated with specific HLA alleles at a false discovery rate of 0.05. Most CMV-associated TCR beta chains appeared to be HLA-restricted in a later analysis, and the HLA associations seemed to be driven largely by CMV exposure. Because counts were too low, seventeen rarely observed V segments, including chromosome 9 orphons, were excluded from the earlier analysis of several hundred of the donors. A later genetic analysis reported fewer N-insertions in productive TCRs among donors in an Asian-associated ancestry cluster than the roughly 670-donor mean. The classifier was reported to diagnose cytomegalovirus status with high specificity and sensitivity in both the original cohort and the validation cohort. A further reported finding was that TCR beta sequences accurately predicted the HLA-A and HLA-B alleles for most subjects in the first cohort. A later genetic analysis associated a missense DCLRE1C variant with V-gene and J-gene trimming of TCR beta chains, and an independent cohort replicated the association. Roughly uniform sequencing depth across donors was assumed in presence/absence analyses, although this assumption may not hold. In this cohort, only TCR beta chains were sequenced, and detectable features were limited by the absence of alpha or paired-chain data. Most TCR sequences were seen in very few donors, while some public TCRs were found in many individuals. The authors suggested that the approach could potentially be generalized to other disease states and immunological phenotypes. According to a later analysis, TCR association rates differed among HLA loci, with DRB1 alleles showing the most associated TCRs and HLA-C alleles showing the fewest. A cluster of highly shared sequence variants was judged likely to be a technical artifact of the sequencing pipeline. The 87-base-pair reads could not distinguish some IMGT-functional V segments, including TRBV6-2 and TRBV6-3, so those segments were excluded. In vitro tests confirmed that a few of the cytomegalovirus-associated TCR beta chains recognize cytomegalovirus antigens. In an earlier analysis of approximately 600 of the donors, most TCR beta V segments were observed in productive rearrangements about 90% or about 30% of the time, broadly matching IMGT annotations. The only immune exposure information available for the cohort was CMV serostatus. Compared with equally common non-associated chains, HLA-associated TCR beta chains in a later analysis were more clonally expanded and had lower generation probabilities. HLA typing was unavailable for some donors at each locus, so association tests used only the typed subset. Correlated functional status among segregating V segments might be attributable to linkage disequilibrium, but an unknown experimental factor could not be ruled out. The study listed 164 TCR beta chains as associated with cytomegalovirus. Several of the top co-occurrence clusters appeared to be linked to parvovirus B19, influenza, CMV and Epstein-Barr virus, according to a later analysis.

Preparation of the library involved the immunoSEQ multiplex PCR assay. The multiplex PCR relied on a mix of 60 forward primers for TCR Vbeta segments and 13 reverse primers for TCR Jbeta segments. The CDR3 region of rearranged TCR beta genes was amplified from genomic DNA with a multiplex PCR assay. The amplified TCR beta libraries were sequenced on the Illumina HiSeq System as 87-base-pair reads. The paper's processing steps were these. A later analysis tallied tens of millions of unique TCR beta chains across the 640 or so repertoires, and around 9.9 million of those chains were shared by two or more donors. To remove PCR and sequencing errors, raw reads were error-corrected and collapsed into unique sequences using a nearest-neighbor algorithm that merged closely related sequences. V, D and J gene segments were assigned by aligning CDR3 sequences to IMGT reference sequences. Each retained sequence needed at least a six-nucleotide match to both a V gene segment and a J gene segment. A rearrangement was called productive if the CDR3 had no stop codons and remained in frame with V and J, and every other rearrangement was called non-productive. Following IMGT convention, CDR3 was defined as the stretch from the second conserved V-encoded cysteine to the conserved J-encoded phenylalanine. The earlier analysis of about 570 of the donors excluded any sequence lacking an unambiguous match to a single V gene segment. An earlier analysis of several hundred of the donors called V segments functional above 56.7% productive rearrangements and segregating when the between-donor standard deviation exceeded 5%. A statistical classification framework was built to diagnose cytomegalovirus status from the catalog of TCR beta chain sequences. A later analysis assigned V and J genes by comparing TCR nucleotide sequences with IMGT/GENE-DB human TR gene sequences. A later analysis assigned CDR3 sequences and most-parsimonious VDJ recombination scenarios with the TCRdist pipeline. A later analysis defined each TCR beta chain by its CDR3 amino acid sequence plus V-gene family, and excluded reads lacking a unique V-gene family. As a way to deal with suspected cross-contamination and a sequencing artifact, a later analysis dropped hundreds of nucleotide sequences that were highly shared and had low generation probability. A later analysis calculated a clonal expansion index for each public chain from normalized within-repertoire ranks of inferred template counts. In a later analysis, generation probabilities were computed using a VDJ recombination model fitted to out-of-frame rearrangements, and the results were checked against IGoR. In a later analysis, TCR-TCR, TCR-HLA and TCR-CMV co-occurrence was scored with hypergeometric tests, and a repertoire-size bias correction was applied to TCR pairs. False discovery rates were estimated in a later analysis by permuting HLA or CMV assignments 20 times. In a later analysis, co-occurring TCRs were grouped with DBSCAN, and TCRdist sequence similarity was added when clustering was performed within HLA-allele-positive subsets. For co-occurrence clustering, repertoires with fewer than 30,000 or more than 120,000 public chains were excluded, along with 5 or 6 repertoires with anomalous nucleotide sharing. TCRdb provides this immuneACCESS table in a form limited to in-frame rearrangements. Some clones are lacking; in checked studies, under half of them reflect an unresolved V gene, and why the rest are absent is not known. Clone size and V and J calls were adopted from that table, with D and trimming inferred from the DNA. Recorded for this sample are 150,000 or so clones; more than 70% of them occurred a single time. The ten largest make up over 5% of the sample.

In total, roughly 670 healthy bone marrow donors made up the cohort. At the time of sampling, every cohort member was nominally healthy, though immune exposures that went unrecorded were likely present. The donor tested CMV seropositive and was one of the 289 seropositive cohort members. Every donor gave a peripheral blood sample, and the peripheral blood mononuclear cells from that sample were used for TCR beta sequencing. Genomic DNA was extracted from the blood cell samples with the Qiagen DNeasy Blood Extraction Kit. The chain couples TRBV5-1 to TRBJ2-5; the D gene is perhaps TRBD1, on 6 matching bases. Sequenced: PBMCs. The clonotype comes from a woman aged 40 to 49 in good health and CMV-seropositive. Here the CDR3 is given as CASSLQGQETQYF. Here is the DNA: TGCGCCAGCAGCTTGCAGGGGCAAGAGACCCAGTACTTC.